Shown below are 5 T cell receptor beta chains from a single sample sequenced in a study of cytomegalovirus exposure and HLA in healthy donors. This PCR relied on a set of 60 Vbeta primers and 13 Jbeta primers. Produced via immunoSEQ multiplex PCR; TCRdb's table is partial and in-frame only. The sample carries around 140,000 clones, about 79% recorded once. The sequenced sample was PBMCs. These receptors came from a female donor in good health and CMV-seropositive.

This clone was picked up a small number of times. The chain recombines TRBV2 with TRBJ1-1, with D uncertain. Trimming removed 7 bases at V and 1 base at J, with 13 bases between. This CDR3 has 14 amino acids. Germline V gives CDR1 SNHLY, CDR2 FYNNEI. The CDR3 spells CASTVATENTEAFF. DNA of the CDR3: TGTGCCAGCACCGTGGCTACAGAGAACACTGAAGCTTTCTTT. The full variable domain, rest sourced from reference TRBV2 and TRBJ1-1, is EPEVTQTPSHQVTQMGQEVILRCVPISNHLYFYWYRQILGQKVEFLVSFYNNEISEKSEIFDDQFSVERPDGSNFTLKIRSTKLEDSAMYFCASTVATENTEAFFGQGTRLTVV.

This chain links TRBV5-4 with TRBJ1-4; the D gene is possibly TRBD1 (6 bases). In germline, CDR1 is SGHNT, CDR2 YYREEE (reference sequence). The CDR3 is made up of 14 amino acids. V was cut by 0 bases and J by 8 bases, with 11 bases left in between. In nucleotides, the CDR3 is TGTGCCAGCAGCTTGGGATCGCAGGGGGAAAAACTGTTTTTT. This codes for CASSLGSQGEKLFF.

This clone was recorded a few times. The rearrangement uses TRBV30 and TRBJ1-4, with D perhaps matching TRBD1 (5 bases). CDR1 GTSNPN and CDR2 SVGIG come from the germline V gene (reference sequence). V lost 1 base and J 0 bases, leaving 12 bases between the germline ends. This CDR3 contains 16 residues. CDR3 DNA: TGTGCCTGGAGTGCCGCACAGGCTGCAACTAATGAAAAACTGTTTTTT. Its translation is CAWSAAQAATNEKLFF.

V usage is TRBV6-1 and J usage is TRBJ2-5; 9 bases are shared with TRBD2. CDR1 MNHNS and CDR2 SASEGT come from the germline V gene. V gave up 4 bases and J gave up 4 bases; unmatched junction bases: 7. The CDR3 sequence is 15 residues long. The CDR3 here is CASSGVAGALETQYF. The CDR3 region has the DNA TGTGCCAGCAGTGGGGTAGCGGGGGCCTTAGAGACCCAGTACTTC.

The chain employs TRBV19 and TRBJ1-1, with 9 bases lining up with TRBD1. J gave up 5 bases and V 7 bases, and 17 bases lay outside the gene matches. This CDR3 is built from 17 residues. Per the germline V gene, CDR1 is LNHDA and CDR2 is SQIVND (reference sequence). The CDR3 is CASTTPRNRGRGTEAFF. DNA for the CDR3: TGTGCCAGTACCACTCCCCGGAACAGGGGGCGTGGGACTGAAGCTTTCTTT.